This T cell receptor beta chain comes out of a study of T cells after posttransplantation cyclophosphamide. Sequencing was performed with immunoSEQ multiplex PCR; in TCRdb, only in-frame clones are kept and a portion is missing. The sample carries under 20,000 clones, 90% to 95% recorded once. The table lists this clone with a count of one. The V gene's germline CDR1 is SGHKS and CDR2 YYEKEE (reference sequence). The CDR3 is made up of 15 amino acids. V was pared by 4 bases and J by 4 bases, with 9 bases of the junction left unmatched. The naive gate required viable CD3+CD4+ or CD3+CD8+ cells with CCR7+CD45RA+CD45RO-CD95-CD27+CD28+ phenotype.

The chain couples TRBV5-5 to TRBJ2-5; 8 bases are a match to TRBD1. This TCR was sampled from a woman between 45 and 65 years old in good health and a related stem cell transplant donor. Sequencing was carried out using naive CD4+ T cells sorted from blood. CDR3 nucleotide sequence: TGTGCCAGCAGCACTTACGGACAGGGTGGAGAGACCCAGTACTTC. Translation: CASSTYGQGGETQYF. Looking up the rest from reference TRBV5-5 and TRBJ2-5 gives the full variable domain: DAGVTQSPTHLIKTRGQQVTLRCSPISGHKSVSWYQQVLGQGPQFIFQYYEKEERGRGNFPDRFSARQFPNYSSELNVNALLLGDSALYLCASSTYGQGGETQYFGPGTRLLVL.